This paragraph covers one T cell receptor beta chain sequence. The antigen is unknown. The sample originates from a study of shared clonotypes between healthy human individuals. General study points: As a rule, naive subsets had a larger estimated richness than memory subsets. Clonotypes which were not shared had lower generation probabilities than clonotypes that all four donors shared. When naive CD4 clonotypes were compared across a handful of donors, around 5% were shared.

Sequenced by immunoSEQ multiplex PCR; TCRdb stores in-frame clones only, minus some. The data contain a few million clones, just under 95% of them singletons. The V gene's germline CDR1 is MDHEN and CDR2 SYDVKM. There are 14 residues in the CDR3. Trimming pared 7 bases from V and 2 bases from J, leaving 15 bases between. Only Caucasian adults living in Nashville, Tennessee served as donors. Sequences were obtained from naive CD4+ T cells from PBMCs. Subset meaning: CD45RA+ positively selected. V and J are TRBV28 and TRBJ2-7, with D perhaps matching TRBD1 (6 bases). The source of this sequence is a man aged 18 to 29 in good health. Some clones in this sample may be carry-over from other donors' samples. CDR3 nucleotides: TGTGCCAGCACCGTGGGGGCATCAGCCTACGAGCAGTACTTC. Protein sequence: CASTVGASAYEQYF.